The clone carrying this TCR beta chain occurred a few times. These data are taken from a study of blood T cells in healthy people across ages. CDR1 DFQATT and CDR2 SNEGSKA come from the germline V gene (reference sequence). The CDR3 has 13 amino acids. Deletions cut 7 bases from V and 9 bases from J, with 19 bases between. Through a sample-barcoded 5' primer and a J-beta primer mix, a second PCR was run for roughly 6 to 12 cycles. TCRdb analysed the 5' RACE reads with MiXCR anew, one entry per CDR3 protein. Of 1,500,000 or so distinct CDR3 sequences in the sample, less than 45% are singletons; the top ten hold 4%.

Sequencing used blood. The J gene is TRBJ2-1, the V gene TRBV20-1; D tentatively reads TRBD1 or TRBD2 (5 bases each). The sequence came from a woman between 18 and 30 years old in good health. The CDR3 DNA reads as TGCAGTGTCGACCGGGTGGGTGGGGGTGAGCAGTTCTTC. It translates to CSVDRVGGGEQFF.